The present entry profiles one TCR beta chain with its context. The data were obtained in a study of blood T cell repertoires in COVID-19. The method was immunoSEQ multiplex PCR; TCRdb's version includes in-frame clones alone and lacks a portion of them. The data hold about 90,000 clones, with approximately 86% observed a single time. This CDR3 spans 13 amino acids. Trimming took 1 base from V and 4 from J, leaving 5 bases between them. The chain has TRBV12-3 or TRBV12-4 and TRBJ1-3; D is unclear. The material sequenced was peripheral blood. The TCR was taken from a man older than 75 with active or convalescent COVID-19. As DNA, the CDR3 is TGTGCCAGCAGTTTAGATCGGGGAAACACCATATATTTT. It codes for CASSLDRGNTIYF.